The 8 T cell receptor beta chains in this list originate from one sample, sequenced in a study of cytomegalovirus exposure and HLA in healthy donors. 60 Vbeta and 13 Jbeta primers were used in PCR. Generated by immunoSEQ multiplex PCR, the TCRdb table keeps only in-frame clones and is missing some. The data contain around 49,000 clones, 60% to 85% of them singletons. Sequencing used PBMCs. Receptor source: a man aged 25 to 40 in good health and CMV-seropositive.

This clone was picked up a small number of times. Distinct nucleotide sequences in the sample also encode this CDR3. This rearrangement joins TRBV6-1 to TRBJ1-2; TRBD1 might be the D (5 bases). CDR1 and CDR2 from the germline V gene are MNHNS and SASEGT. With 5 bases removed from V and 4 bases from J, the gap between germline ends came to 8 bases. The CDR3 contains 12 residues. The CDR3 loop reads CASSPGLYGYTF. Here the CDR3 DNA reads TGTGCCAGCAGTCCAGGGCTCTATGGCTACACCTTC.

This clone was seen only once. The chain joins TRBV5-1 to TRBJ1-1; D not certain. This CDR3 has 13 amino acids. Germline V CDR1 and CDR2: SGHRS, YFSETQ. Trimming cost V 1 base and J 11 bases, with 15 bases left between them. The CDR3: CASSLNTLLDAFF. The CDR3 nucleotides are TGCGCCAGCAGCTTGAACACCCTCCTAGACGCTTTCTTT. The entire variable domain, with the rest obtained from reference TRBV5-1 and TRBJ1-1, is as follows: KAGVTQTPRYLIKTRGQQVTLSCSPISGHRSVSWYQQTPGQGLQFLFEYFSETQRNKGNFPGRFSGRQFSNSRSEMNVSTLELGDSALYLCASSLNTLLDAFFGQGTRLTVV.

The J gene is TRBJ2-3, the V gene TRBV7-8; D is unclear. The germline V gene has CDR1 SGHVS and CDR2 FQNEAQ. CDR3 length: 14 amino acids. The V end was cut by 5 bases, the J end by 4 bases, with 13 bases between. The DNA of the CDR3 is TGTGCCAGCAGCCCGGTCTCCCGGGCAGATACGCAGTATTTT. Residues: CASSPVSRADTQYF.

The chain has TRBV5-1 and TRBJ2-5, with TRBD1 matching over 12 bases. The CDR3 runs to 18 residues. Germline assignment: CDR1 SGHRS and CDR2 YFSETQ. The V and J ends lost 3 bases and 3 bases, in that order; junction bases with no gene match: 12. This CDR3 reads CASSSGTGGYGLEETQYF. CDR3 in DNA: TGCGCCAGCAGCTCAGGGACAGGGGGCTACGGATTAGAAGAGACCCAGTACTTC.

The chain joins TRBV19 to TRBJ2-5; weak D call: TRBD2 (5 bases). V was clipped by 1 base and J by 4 bases, with 13 bases between them. Germline V CDR1 and CDR2: LNHDA, SQIVND (reference sequence). The length of the CDR3 is 15 residues. The CDR3 nucleotides read TGTGCCAGTAGTATAGGTGGAGGACGGGGAGAGACCCAGTACTTC. The encoded protein is CASSIGGGRGETQYF.

The chain combines TRBV6-1 with TRBJ1-1; no definite D call. Germline loops: CDR1 MNHNS, CDR2 SASEGT. V dropped 5 bases and J dropped 0 bases, with 13 bases sitting between them. The CDR3 runs to 15 residues. Here the CDR3 DNA reads TGTGCCAGCAGTCTAAGACTCGACCTGAACACTGAAGCTTTCTTT. Translated, it gives CASSLRLDLNTEAFF.

The chain carries TRBV25-1 and TRBJ2-2, with TRBD1 identical over 7 bases. This CDR3 has 16 amino acids. Germline V gives CDR1 MGHDK, CDR2 SYGVNS. V gave up 9 bases and J gave up 0 bases; unmatched junction bases: 10. The CDR3 sequence is CARIPTRGTNTGELFF. CDR3 bases: TGTGCCAGGATACCTACCAGGGGGACGAACACCGGGGAGCTGTTTTTT.

This clone was counted a single time. The rearrangement joins TRBV27 to TRBJ1-2; possibly TRBD1 for D (6 bases). This CDR3 spans 17 amino acids. Trimming pared 5 bases from V and 0 bases from J, leaving 19 bases between. CDR1 is MNHEY, CDR2 SMNVEV, per germline (reference sequence). CDR3 in amino acids: CASSPRFSGDANYGYTF. CDR3 nucleotide sequence: TGTGCCAGCAGTCCCCGATTCTCAGGGGACGCTAACTATGGCTACACCTTC.